These 12 T cell receptor beta chains originate from one sample sequenced in a study of blood T cell repertoires in COVID-19. Here immunoSEQ multiplex PCR was the method, and the copy in TCRdb shows in-frame clones only, minus some. Of 39,000 or so clones in the sample, around 80% were seen once. Sequenced: peripheral blood. The receptors originated from a man in his forties with active or convalescent COVID-19.

This chain links TRBV2 with TRBJ2-2; TRBD2 matches 7 bases. The CDR3 is 16 amino acids. J was trimmed by 6 bases and V by 0 bases; bases with no gene match: 7. CDR1 and CDR2 (germline): SNHLY, FYNNEI. CDR3 loop: CASSEALGLGSGELFF. DNA of the CDR3: TGTGCCAGCAGTGAAGCGCTCGGACTAGGGTCCGGGGAGCTGTTTTTT.

The CDR3 loop reads CASSVGRQGLGYGYTF. In DNA, the CDR3 is TGTGCCAGCAGCGTAGGAAGACAGGGTCTAGGCTATGGCTACACCTTC. The chain has TRBV9 and TRBJ1-2; 7 nucleotides line up with TRBD1. The germline gives CDR1 SGDLS, CDR2 YYNGEE. The CDR3 is 16 amino acids. V shed 0 bases and J 4 bases; nucleotides not matched to a gene: 9.

The V call is TRBV30, the J call TRBJ2-2; D is ambiguous. Per germline, CDR1 GTSNPN and CDR2 SVGIG (reference sequence). Trimming cost V 3 bases and J 0 bases, with 8 bases left between them. The CDR3 covers 14 residues. The CDR3 reads CAWRADSNTGELFF. The CDR3 DNA follows: TGTGCCTGGAGGGCGGATTCGAACACCGGGGAGCTGTTTTTT.

The chain uses TRBV24-1 and TRBJ2-2; 8 bases are shared with TRBD1. CDR3 length equals 15 residues. V shed 6 bases, J shed 3 bases, and the junction held 5 bases outside the gene matches. Germline V CDR1 and CDR2: KGHDR, SFDVKD. CDR3 bases: TGTGCCACCAGTCCCGGACAGGGCTACACCGGGGAGCTGTTTTTT. Translated: CATSPGQGYTGELFF.

This clone was counted only a few times. The chain has TRBV28 and TRBJ1-1; 7 bases are shared with TRBD1. CDR1 MDHEN and CDR2 SYDVKM come from the germline V gene. V was pared by 4 bases and J by 0 bases, with 5 bases of the junction left unmatched. This CDR3 spans 15 amino acids. This CDR3 reads CASSSLDRVNTEAFF. In DNA, the CDR3 is TGTGCCAGCAGTTCACTCGACAGGGTGAACACTGAAGCTTTCTTT.

The genes are TRBV6-6 and TRBJ2-2; the D gene is possibly TRBD1 (6 bases). Trimming took 2 bases from V and 7 from J, leaving 8 bases between them. Germline CDR1 is MNHNY and CDR2 is SVGAGI (reference sequence). The CDR3 has 13 amino acids. For the CDR3, the DNA is TGTGCCAGCAGTTACAACAGGGACGGGGAGCTGTTTTTT. Protein sequence: CASSYNRDGELFF.

This sequence joins TRBV2 and TRBJ2-1, with 7 bases aligning to TRBD2. The CDR3 has 12 amino acids. V lost 6 bases and J lost 6; bases outside the gene matches: 2. Per the germline V gene, CDR1 is SNHLY and CDR2 is FYNNEI. The CDR3: CASRGEGNEQFF. CDR3 nucleotide sequence: TGTGCCAGCAGGGGGGAGGGCAATGAGCAGTTCTTC. Filled out from reference TRBV2 and TRBJ2-1, the complete variable domain reads EPEVTQTPSHQVTQMGQEVILRCVPISNHLYFYWYRQILGQKVEFLVSFYNNEISEKSEIFDDQFSVERPDGSNFTLKIRSTKLEDSAMYFCASRGEGNEQFFGPGTRLTVL.

The rearrangement uses TRBV24-1 and TRBJ2-1; a weak D match, TRBD2 (5 bases). The CDR3 runs to 13 residues. Germline V CDR1 and CDR2: KGHDR, SFDVKD. With 5 bases removed from V and 6 bases from J, the gap between germline ends came to 10 bases. The CDR3 nucleotides read TGTGCCACCAGTGCCAACGGAGGCAATGAGCAGTTCTTC. It codes for CATSANGGNEQFF.

The genes are TRBV28 and TRBJ2-7, with 10 bases lining up with TRBD1. The CDR3 contains 15 residues. Losses at the gene ends were 5 bases for V and 4 bases for J; bases not matched to a gene: 8. Per germline, CDR1 MDHEN and CDR2 SYDVKM. DNA for the CDR3: TGTGCCAGCAGTAGGGGGGACAGGGGATCTTACGAGCAGTACTTC. Its translation: CASSRGDRGSYEQYF.

The genes are TRBV5-1 and TRBJ1-1; TRBD1 might be the D (5 bases). Trimming removed 3 bases at V and 4 bases at J, with 13 bases between. The CDR3 runs 14 residues. Germline V gives CDR1 SGHRS, CDR2 YFSETQ. CDR3 DNA: TGCGCCAGCAGCTCCTGGGGGGGTACCACTGAAGCTTTCTTT. It yields the protein CASSSWGGTTEAFF.

CDR3 DNA: TGCGCCAGCAGCCAAGATCCTGGCAGGGGGCGAATCGGGGAGCTGTTTTTT. This translates into CASSQDPGRGRIGELFF. The V gene is TRBV4-1, the J gene TRBJ2-2; 8 bases line up with TRBD1. V trimming: 0 bases; J trimming: 7 bases; junction bases outside the gene matches: 10. The CDR3 is made up of 17 amino acids. Germline lookup yields CDR1 MGHRA and CDR2 YSYEKL.

The chain uses TRBV11-2 and TRBJ1-1; D gene ambiguous. The CDR3 extends over 15 amino acids. Trimming took 5 bases from V and 4 from J, leaving 17 bases between them. CDR1 is SGHAT and CDR2 is FQNNGV in the germline V gene. This CDR3 is CASSLNTARGTEAFF. In DNA, the CDR3 is TGTGCCAGCAGCCTAAACACAGCGCGGGGCACTGAAGCTTTCTTT.